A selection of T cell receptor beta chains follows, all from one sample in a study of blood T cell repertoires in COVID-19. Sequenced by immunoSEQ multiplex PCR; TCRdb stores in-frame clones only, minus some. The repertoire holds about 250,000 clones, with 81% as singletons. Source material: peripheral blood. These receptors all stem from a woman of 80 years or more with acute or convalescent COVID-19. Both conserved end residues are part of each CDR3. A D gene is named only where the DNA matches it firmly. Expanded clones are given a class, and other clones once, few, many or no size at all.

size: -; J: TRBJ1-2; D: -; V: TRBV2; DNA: TGTGCCAGCAGTGAAAACCCCGCCAGGCGGCACACGGGGTACACCTTC; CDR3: CASSENPARRHTGYTF
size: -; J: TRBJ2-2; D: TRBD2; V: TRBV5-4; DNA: TGTGCCAGCAGCTTGGGGGTTTGGACTAGCGGGGAACGAGGGACCGGGGAGCTGTTTTTT; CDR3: CASSLGVWTSGERGTGELFF
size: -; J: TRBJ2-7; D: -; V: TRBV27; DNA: TGTGCCAGCAGTTTATCTGAGACCTACGAGCAGTACTTC; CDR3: CASSLSETYEQYF
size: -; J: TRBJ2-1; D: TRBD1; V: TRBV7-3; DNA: TGTGCCAGCAGCTCGGGACAGGTGCCCGCCCAGTTCTTC; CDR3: CASSSGQVPAQFF
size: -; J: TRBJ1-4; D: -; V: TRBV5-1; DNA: TGCGCCAGCAGCCACCAATCCGGGAATGAAAAACTGTTTTTT; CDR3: CASSHQSGNEKLFF
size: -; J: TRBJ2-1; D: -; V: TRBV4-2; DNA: TGTGCCAGCAGCCAAGTGTCGGGAGCCGACAATGAGCAGTTCTTC; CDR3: CASSQVSGADNEQFF
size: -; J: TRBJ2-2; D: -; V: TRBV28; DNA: TGTGCCAGCAGTTTATCGGGAGTGATATTTGGGGAGCTGTTTTTT; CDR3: CASSLSGVIFGELFF
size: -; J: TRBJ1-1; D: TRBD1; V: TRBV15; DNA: TGTGCCACCAGCAGAGATCAGGGACAGACGAACACTGAAGCTTTCTTT; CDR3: CATSRDQGQTNTEAFF
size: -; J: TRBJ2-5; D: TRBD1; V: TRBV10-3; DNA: TGTGCCATCAGTGAGATTGGACAGGGGAGAGCAGAGACCCAGTACTTC; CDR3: CAISEIGQGRAETQYF
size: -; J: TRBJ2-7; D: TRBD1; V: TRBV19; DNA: TGTGCCAGTAGTAGAAAGGGACAGAGCTCCTACGAGCAGTACTTC; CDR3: CASSRKGQSSYEQYF
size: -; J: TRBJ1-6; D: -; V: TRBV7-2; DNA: TGTGCCAGCAGCTTAGGCAGGGGTAATTCACCCCTCCACTTT; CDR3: CASSLGRGNSPLHF
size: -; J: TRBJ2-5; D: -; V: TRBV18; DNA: TGTGCCAGCTCACCAGCGGGACTTCCTTCAATAGGGACCCAGTACTTC; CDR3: CASSPAGLPSIGTQYF
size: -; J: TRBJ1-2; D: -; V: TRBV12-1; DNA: TGTGCCAGCAGCACCCAGGACAGGGGGCAGGAAGGCTACACCTTC; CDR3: CASSTQDRGQEGYTF
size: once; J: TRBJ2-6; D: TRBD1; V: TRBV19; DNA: TGTGCCAGTAGTATAGCTACAGGGGCCTACTCTGGGGCCAACGTCCTGACTTTC; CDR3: CASSIATGAYSGANVLTF
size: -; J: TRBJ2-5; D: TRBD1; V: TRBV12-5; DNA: TGTGCTAGTGGTCCCGGAATGACAGGGGTACAAGAGACCCAGTACTTC; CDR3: CASGPGMTGVQETQYF
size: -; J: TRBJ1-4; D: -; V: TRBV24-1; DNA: TGTGCCACCTGCGAGGGGGGGGCGGGCCTTAATGAAAAACTGTTTTTT; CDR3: CATCEGGAGLNEKLFF
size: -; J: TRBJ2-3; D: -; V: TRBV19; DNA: TGTGCCAGTAGAGCGACAGGATCTTCAGATACGCAGTATTTT; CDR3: CASRATGSSDTQYF
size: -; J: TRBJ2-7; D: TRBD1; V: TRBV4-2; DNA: TGTGCCAGCAGCCAACCTAGGACAGGGCGGCCCTACGAGCAGTACTTC; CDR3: CASSQPRTGRPYEQYF
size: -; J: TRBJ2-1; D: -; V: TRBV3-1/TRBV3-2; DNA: TGTGCCAGCAGCCAAGATCGCACCGCCGGGTCCTACAATGAGCAGTTCTTC; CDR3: CASSQDRTAGSYNEQFF
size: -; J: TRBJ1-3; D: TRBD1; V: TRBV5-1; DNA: TGCGCCAGTACGACAGGGGACGACTCTGGAAACACCATATATTTT; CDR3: CASTTGDDSGNTIYF
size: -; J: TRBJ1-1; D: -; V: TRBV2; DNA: TGTGCCAGCGGGGAGGGGACGAACACTGAAGCTTTCTTT; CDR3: CASGEGTNTEAFF
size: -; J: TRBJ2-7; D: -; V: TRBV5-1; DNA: TGCGCCAGCAGCTCGACAGTTTCCGAGCAGTACTTC; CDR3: CASSSTVSEQYF
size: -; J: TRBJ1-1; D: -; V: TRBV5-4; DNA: TGTGCCAGCAGCCCCCAAGGACAGCCCACTGAAGCTTTCTTT; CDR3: CASSPQGQPTEAFF
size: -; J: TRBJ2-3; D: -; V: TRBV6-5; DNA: TGTGCGAGTTCAATTGAGGGGGCAGATACGCAGTATTTT; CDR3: CASSIEGADTQYF
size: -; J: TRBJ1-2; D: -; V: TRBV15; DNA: TGTGCCACCAGCAGGGACAGTCAAGGTGACTATGGCTACACCTTC; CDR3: CATSRDSQGDYGYTF
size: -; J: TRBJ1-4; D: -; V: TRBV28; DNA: TGTGCCAGCAGCTCTCCAGGCCCTAATGAAAAACTGTTTTTT; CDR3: CASSSPGPNEKLFF
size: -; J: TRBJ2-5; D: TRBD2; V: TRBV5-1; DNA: TGCGCCAGCAGCTTGGTGGGGGTGGCTAGCGGGAGAGAGACCCAGTACTTC; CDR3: CASSLVGVASGRETQYF
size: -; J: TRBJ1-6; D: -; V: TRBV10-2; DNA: TGCGCCAGCAGTGCCTCCGGGGGTGGCTCACCCCTCCACTTT; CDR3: CASSASGGGSPLHF
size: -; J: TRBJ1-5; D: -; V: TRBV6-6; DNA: TGTGCCAGCAGTTACTCGGTGGGCAATAGCAATCAGCCCCAGCATTTT; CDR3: CASSYSVGNSNQPQHF
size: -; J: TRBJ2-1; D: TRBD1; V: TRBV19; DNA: TGTGCCACAGCAGGGGGCGCGGCGTTGAATGGTGAGCAGTTCTTC; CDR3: CATAGGAALNGEQFF
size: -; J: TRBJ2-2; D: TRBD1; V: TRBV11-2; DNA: TGTGCCAGCAGCTTAGAACAGGGGATAACCGGGGAGCTGTTTTTT; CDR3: CASSLEQGITGELFF
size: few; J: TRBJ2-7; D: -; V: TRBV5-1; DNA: TGCGCCAGCAGCTTGACTACAGGATCCAGGGTTGAGCAGTACTTC; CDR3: CASSLTTGSRVEQYF
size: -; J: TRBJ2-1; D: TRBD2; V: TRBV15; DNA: TGTGCCACCAGCAGAGGGTTCGCGGGGGGGAACAATGAGCAGTTCTTC; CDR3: CATSRGFAGGNNEQFF
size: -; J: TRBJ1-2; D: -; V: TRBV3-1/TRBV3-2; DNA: TGTGCCAGCAGCCAAGTAGACAGTAACTATGGCTACACCTTC; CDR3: CASSQVDSNYGYTF
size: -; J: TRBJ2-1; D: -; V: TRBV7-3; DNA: TGTGCCAGCAGCCCCCCCGGCAGACGAGGTGAGCAGTTCTTC; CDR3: CASSPPGRRGEQFF
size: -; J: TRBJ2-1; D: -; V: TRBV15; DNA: TGTGCCACCAGCAGAGAGGGAAAAGGGAGTTACTCCTACAATGAGCAGTTCTTC; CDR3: CATSREGKGSYSYNEQFF
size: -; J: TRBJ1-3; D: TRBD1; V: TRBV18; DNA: TGTGCCAGCTCACCGGACAGGGAGGAGATATTT; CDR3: CASSPDREEIF
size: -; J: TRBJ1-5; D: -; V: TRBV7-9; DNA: TGTGCCAGCAGCTCCTTGGACAGCATCAATCAGCCCCAGCATTTT; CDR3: CASSSLDSINQPQHF
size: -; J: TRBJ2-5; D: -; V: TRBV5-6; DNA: TGTGCCAGCACCCACAGGGACCAAGAGACCCAGTACTTC; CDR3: CASTHRDQETQYF
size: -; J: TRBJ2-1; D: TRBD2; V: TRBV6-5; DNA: TGTGCCAGCAGTTACTCGCTTCGGGGGGTAAATGAGCAGTTCTTC; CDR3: CASSYSLRGVNEQFF